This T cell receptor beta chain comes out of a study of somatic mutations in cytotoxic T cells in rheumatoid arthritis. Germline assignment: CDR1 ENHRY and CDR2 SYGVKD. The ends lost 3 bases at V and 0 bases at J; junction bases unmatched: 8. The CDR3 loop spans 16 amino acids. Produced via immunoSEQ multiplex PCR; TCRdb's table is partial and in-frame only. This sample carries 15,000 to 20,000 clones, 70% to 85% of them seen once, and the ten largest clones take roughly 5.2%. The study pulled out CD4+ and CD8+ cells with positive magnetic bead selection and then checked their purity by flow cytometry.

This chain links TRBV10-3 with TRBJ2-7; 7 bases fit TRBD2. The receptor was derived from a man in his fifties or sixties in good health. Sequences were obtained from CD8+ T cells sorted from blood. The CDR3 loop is CAISDPGLQTSYEQYF. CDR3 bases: TGTGCCATCAGTGACCCGGGACTACAGACCTCCTACGAGCAGTACTTC.